These T cell receptor beta chains were read from a single sample in a study of T cell responses to AZD1222 COVID-19 vaccine. Measured with immunoSEQ multiplex PCR; TCRdb has only the in-frame clones, and not every one. Of some 150,000 clones in the sample, roughly 90% were seen once. Sequences were derived from peripheral blood, sampled on day 0 of AZD1222 vaccination. The receptors derive from an adult in good health. Both conserved end residues are part of each CDR3. The D gene is left open where the match is weak. The size entry is marked missing in some rows and otherwise reads once, few, many or a size class.

12 | . | TRBJ2-7 | . | TRBV7-2 | TGTGCCAGCAGCATGAGGGGGTCCGCGCAGTACTTC | CASSMRGSAQYF
14 | . | TRBJ1-2 | . | TRBV5-5 | TGTGCCAGCAGCTTGCTAGGGGGATCTTATGGCTACACCTTC | CASSLLGGSYGYTF
15 | . | TRBJ2-2 | . | TRBV11-3 | TGTGCCAGCAGCTCGAGGGGGACGAACACCGGGGAGCTGTTTTTT | CASSSRGTNTGELFF
12 | TRBD1 | TRBJ1-2 | . | TRBV5-1 | TGCGCCAGCAGCTTACAGGGGTATGGCTACACCTTC | CASSLQGYGYTF
10 | . | TRBJ1-4 | few | TRBV7-9 | TGTGCCAGCAGCGGGGAAAAACTGTTTTTT | CASSGEKLFF
14 | . | TRBJ2-7 | . | TRBV7-8 | TGTGCCAGCAGCTTTGGGGTGGGGGTCTACGAGCAGTACTTC | CASSFGVGVYEQYF
16 | TRBD2 | TRBJ2-1 | . | TRBV7-9 | TGTGCCAGCAGCTTACCCGGGACTAGCGTAAGACATGAGCAGTTCTTC | CASSLPGTSVRHEQFF
15 | TRBD2 | TRBJ2-5 | . | TRBV10-3 | TGTGCCATCAGTGCTAGCGGGGGGGACTGGGAGACCCAGTACTTC | CAISASGGDWETQYF
13 | TRBD1 | TRBJ1-2 | few | TRBV5-1 | TGCGCCAGCAGCCCGGAGGGGACAGATGGCTACACCTTC | CASSPEGTDGYTF
17 | TRBD2 | TRBJ2-5 | . | TRBV4-2 | TGTGCCAGCAGCCAGGGACTAGCGGGAGGGCCCTCAGAGACCCAGTACTTC | CASSQGLAGGPSETQYF
14 | . | TRBJ1-6 | . | TRBV28 | TGTGCCAGCTTCCCCTCCGGGGGTAATTCACCCCTCCACTTT | CASFPSGGNSPLHF
17 | . | TRBJ1-5 | . | TRBV2 | TGTGCCAGCAGTGAAGCGGTTTCAAGCGCACGCAATCAGCCCCAGCATTTT | CASSEAVSSARNQPQHF
16 | TRBD2 | TRBJ2-2 | . | TRBV7-8 | TGTGCCAGCAGCTCAGTCGGGACTAGGAACCTCGGGGAGCTGTTTTTT | CASSSVGTRNLGELFF
16 | TRBD1 | TRBJ1-5 | . | TRBV15 | TGTGCCACCAGCAGACGCACCGGGACAGTTAATCAGCCCCAGCATTTT | CATSRRTGTVNQPQHF
14 | TRBD1 | TRBJ1-2 | . | TRBV28 | TGTGCCAGCAGCTGGACAGGGGATAACTATGGCTACACCTTC | CASSWTGDNYGYTF
14 | . | TRBJ2-7 | . | TRBV5-1 | TGCGCCAGCAGCTTGCGGTATACCTTCGGCGAGCAGTACTTC | CASSLRYTFGEQYF
15 | TRBD1 | TRBJ2-2 | . | TRBV6-2/TRBV6-3 | TGTGCCAGCAGTTATCTACAGGGGGCTTCCGGGGAGCTGTTTTTT | CASSYLQGASGELFF
15 | . | TRBJ1-4 | . | TRBV13 | TGTGCCAGCAGCCTAGGTCAGGGTACTAATGAAAAACTGTTTTTT | CASSLGQGTNEKLFF
14 | . | TRBJ2-7 | . | TRBV30 | TGTGCCTGGAGTGGGAGGGGGAAGACCTACGAGCAGTACTTC | CAWSGRGKTYEQYF
15 | . | TRBJ2-7 | . | TRBV5-4 | TGTGCCAGCAGCTTGGAGATGGGATTTCCCTACGAGCAGTACTTC | CASSLEMGFPYEQYF
17 | TRBD1 | TRBJ1-6 | . | TRBV3-1/TRBV3-2 | TGTGCCAGCAGCCCACAACAGGGGGCTTCTAGAGGTTCACCCCTCCACTTT | CASSPQQGASRGSPLHF
13 | . | TRBJ1-1 | . | TRBV19 | TGTGCCAGTATGGACAGAAGGAACACTGAAGCTTTCTTT | CASMDRRNTEAFF
15 | . | TRBJ1-2 | once | TRBV27 | TGTGCCAGCAGTTTATCGCAGGGTCTGAAGTATGGCTACACCTTC | CASSLSQGLKYGYTF
16 | TRBD1 | TRBJ2-1 | . | TRBV5-6 | TGTGCCAGCAGCTCGAGGGGACAGCTAGATTACAATGAGCAGTTCTTC | CASSSRGQLDYNEQFF
14 | . | TRBJ1-2 | . | TRBV6-5 | TGTGCCAGCAGTTACGCGACAGCTAACTATGGCTACACCTTC | CASSYATANYGYTF
16 | . | TRBJ1-1 | . | TRBV4-1 | TGCGCCAGCAGCCAAGATAGAAGCAGGGGAGGCACTGAAGCTTTCTTT | CASSQDRSRGGTEAFF
15 | TRBD1 | TRBJ1-5 | . | TRBV28 | TGTGCCAGCAGTTCAACCGGGACAGGGTATCAGCCCCAGCATTTT | CASSSTGTGYQPQHF
15 | . | TRBJ2-1 | once | TRBV6-2/TRBV6-3 | TGTGCCAGCAGTCCCCCTACCGGGGGCTACAATGAGCAGTTCTTC | CASSPPTGGYNEQFF
16 | TRBD1 | TRBJ1-5 | . | TRBV5-1 | TGCGCCAGCAGCTTGACCGGGACAGCTACTGATCAGCCCCAGCATTTT | CASSLTGTATDQPQHF
13 | . | TRBJ1-1 | . | TRBV6-5 | TGTGCCAGCAGTTTGGACAGCCCCCCTGAAGCTTTCTTT | CASSLDSPPEAFF
17 | TRBD2 | TRBJ2-1 | . | TRBV6-2/TRBV6-3 | TGTGCCAGCAGTACCTGGACTAGCGTTATCTCGGGAAATGAGCAGTTCTTC | CASSTWTSVISGNEQFF
14 | . | TRBJ1-1 | once | TRBV7-9 | TGTGCCAGCAGCGCCACTCTTCCGGCCACTGAAGCTTTCTTT | CASSATLPATEAFF
14 | TRBD2 | TRBJ2-3 | once | TRBV5-1 | TGCGCCAGCAGCTCGGGACTAGCGATAGATACGCAGTATTTT | CASSSGLAIDTQYF
17 | . | TRBJ2-5 | . | TRBV24-1 | TGTGCCACCAGTGATTTCGGTGTGAAGCACCGCCAAGAGACCCAGTACTTC | CATSDFGVKHRQETQYF
15 | . | TRBJ1-2 | . | TRBV6-2/TRBV6-3 | TGTGCCAGCAGCCCCTATCCAGGGATCTACTATGGCTACACCTTC | CASSPYPGIYYGYTF
15 | . | TRBJ2-7 | . | TRBV3-1/TRBV3-2 | TGTGCCAGCAGCCCGGGACTCTCCCGCTCCTACGAGCAGTACTTC | CASSPGLSRSYEQYF